These 15 T cell receptor beta chains came from one sample sequenced in a study of blood T cell repertoires in COVID-19. Using immunoSEQ multiplex PCR, the repertoire was profiled, and TCRdb retains in-frame clones only, with some absent. The sample lists over 100,000 clones, less than 90% occurring once. Source material: peripheral blood. The source is a woman aged 60-75 years with acute or convalescent COVID-19.

The chain links TRBV7-2 to TRBJ2-1; D remains ambiguous. The CDR3 totals 14 residues. Germline V lookup: CDR1 SGHTA, CDR2 FQGNSA. Deletions cut 1 base from V and 7 bases from J, with 11 bases between. The CDR3 region has the DNA TGTGCCAGCAGCTTAGGGATTGGGCCTAATGAGCAGTTCTTC. It is translated as CASSLGIGPNEQFF.

This chain links TRBV27 with TRBJ1-1; 9 nucleotides agree with TRBD1. The V gene's germline CDR1 is MNHEY and CDR2 SMNVEV (reference sequence). V lost 8 bases to trimming and J lost 5 bases; unmatched junction nucleotides: 12. This CDR3 is built from 15 residues. The CDR3 DNA follows: TGTGCCAGCGGAAGCGGGACAGGGTTGAGGACTGAAGCTTTCTTT. Translation: CASGSGTGLRTEAFF.

The DNA of the CDR3 is TGTGCCTGGAGAGTTGGGAGTAGCAATCAGCCCCAGCATTTT. Encoded protein: CAWRVGSSNQPQHF. This chain uses TRBV30 with TRBJ1-5; D gene ambiguous. V was pared by 3 bases and J by 0 bases, with 9 bases between. CDR1 is GTSNPN and CDR2 is SVGIG in the germline V gene (reference sequence). The CDR3 covers 14 residues. Full variable domain (missing parts from reference TRBV30 and TRBJ1-5): SQTIHQWPATLVQPVGSPLSLECTVEGTSNPNLYWYRQAAGRGLQLLFYSVGIGQISSEVPQNLSASRPQDRQFILSSKKLLLSDSGFYLCAWRVGSSNQPQHFGDGTRLSIL.

The V and J genes are TRBV5-5 and TRBJ1-2; 7 bases align to TRBD1. V gave up 0 bases and J gave up 4 bases; unmatched junction bases: 6. Germline values: CDR1 SGHKS, CDR2 YYEKEE (reference sequence). The CDR3 has 15 amino acids. For the CDR3, the DNA is TGTGCCAGCAGCTTGGGTCTAGGGACAGCCTATGGCTACACCTTC. Amino acid sequence: CASSLGLGTAYGYTF.

This clone appeared a few times. This rearrangement joins TRBV7-9 to TRBJ1-4; 7 bases fit TRBD1. Germline CDR1 and CDR2: SEHNR and FQNEAQ (reference sequence). The junction had 7 bases not matched to a gene; V was cut back by 2 bases and J by 7 bases. This CDR3 has 15 amino acids. Written as DNA, the CDR3 is TGTGCCAGCAGCTTATTAGGGGGCACGGGTGAAAAACTGTTTTTT. Translated, it gives CASSLLGGTGEKLFF.

The chain couples TRBV20-1 to TRBJ1-4; D remains ambiguous. There are 12 residues in the CDR3. Germline CDR1 and CDR2: DFQATT and SNEGSKA (reference sequence). V lost 3 bases, J lost 4 bases, and 6 bases lay in between. The CDR3 here is CSASYRNEKLFF. In DNA, the CDR3 is TGCAGTGCTAGTTATCGTAATGAAAAACTGTTTTTT.

This clone was detected once. The rearrangement links TRBV28 to TRBJ2-7; TRBD1 aligns across 10 bases. The CDR3 sequence is 14 residues long. V trimming: 7 bases; J trimming: 5 bases; junction bases outside the gene matches: 8. Germline CDR1 reads MDHEN; CDR2 reads SYDVKM. CDR3 region: CASTTGQGSHEQYF. DNA for the CDR3: TGTGCCAGCACCACGGGACAGGGGTCCCACGAGCAGTACTTC.

V usage is TRBV5-6 and J usage is TRBJ2-3; TRBD2 matches at 10 bases. This CDR3 spans 17 amino acids. Trimming took 0 bases from V and 6 from J; bases not matched to a gene: 10. CDR1 is SGHDT and CDR2 is YYEEEE in the germline V gene. The CDR3 bases are TGTGCCAGCAGCTTGGCCTCTAGCGGGGGAACCTCTGATACGCAGTATTTT. Translating gives CASSLASSGGTSDTQYF.

This rearrangement joins TRBV7-3 to TRBJ2-3, with 8 nucleotides matching TRBD2. CDR1 is SGHTA, CDR2 FQGTGA, per germline. The length of the CDR3 is 13 residues. Written as DNA, the CDR3 is TGTGCGAGTGGTAGCGGGGTCCCAGATACGCAGTATTTT. Translating gives CASGSGVPDTQYF.

The rearrangement uses TRBV7-6 and TRBJ2-7; D gene uncertain. The CDR3 runs 11 residues. Trimming pared 6 bases from V and 4 bases from J, leaving 7 bases between. Germline V gene lookup returns CDR1 SGHVS and CDR2 FNYEAQ. DNA of the CDR3: TGTGCCAGCAGTTCTGAGTACGAGCAGTACTTC. Amino acids: CASSSEYEQYF.

V usage is TRBV7-8 and J usage is TRBJ2-1; maybe TRBD2 (5 bases). The germline gives CDR1 SGHVS, CDR2 FQNEAQ. The V and J ends lost 2 bases and 1 base respectively, with 15 bases between them. The CDR3 consists of 17 residues. For the CDR3, the DNA is TGTGCCAGCAGCTTACGGACTTCTTACCTGTCCTACAATGAGCAGTTCTTC. It codes for CASSLRTSYLSYNEQFF.

In this sample, this clone turned up a few times. V and J are TRBV11-3 and TRBJ2-2; 12 nucleotides line up with TRBD2. Germline assignment: CDR1 SGHNT and CDR2 YENEEA. CDR3 length equals 17 residues. Unmatched junction bases numbered 10, after V lost 5 bases and J lost 6 bases. The CDR3 DNA reads TGTGCCAGCAGCCGCGCCGGACTAGCGGGGTGGGCCGGGGAGCTGTTTTTT. Translated, it gives CASSRAGLAGWAGELFF.

This sequence joins TRBV10-2 and TRBJ1-6, with D unclear. Germline V CDR1 and CDR2: WSHSY, SAAADI. The CDR3 contains 13 residues. V was shortened by 5 bases and J by 8 bases, with 10 bases between the two germline ends. The CDR3 sequence: CASSSYSYSPLHF. CDR3 coding DNA: TGCGCCAGCAGTAGCTACAGTTATTCACCCCTCCACTTT.

V and J are TRBV7-3 and TRBJ2-3; D not resolved. Trimming cost V 3 bases and J 6 bases, with 10 bases left between them. Germline V gene lookup returns CDR1 SGHTA and CDR2 FQGTGA. This CDR3 is built from 13 residues. CDR3 nucleotides: TGTGCCAGCAGCTTTAAGGCGACTGATACGCAGTATTTT. Translated, it gives CASSFKATDTQYF.

J is TRBJ1-5 and V is TRBV27; D is unresolved. CDR3 length: 11 amino acids. Trimming pared 10 bases from V and 7 bases from J, leaving 11 bases between. The germline CDR1 and CDR2 sequences are MNHEY and SMNVEV (reference sequence). CDR3 coding DNA: TGTGCCATCTCCAGAGGGCAGCCCCAGCATTTT. This codes for CAISRGQPQHF.